The 12 T cell receptor beta chains presented below share a single source sample, sequenced in a study of shared clonotypes between healthy human individuals. TCRdb's table, derived via immunoSEQ multiplex PCR, lists solely in-frame clones and lacks some. This table holds some 1,100,000 clones, approximately 80% found once. Source material: memory CD4+ T cells from PBMCs. This sample's subset: CD45RA-negative fraction. The receptors come from a man in his late teens or twenties in good health. Some clones in this sample may be carry-over from other donors' samples.

The chain is built from TRBV18 and TRBJ2-1; 8 bases line up with TRBD1. J lost 5 bases, V lost 4 bases, and 7 bases had no gene match. This CDR3 has 15 residues. Looked up from germline, CDR1 is KGHSH and CDR2 is LQKENI. The CDR3 DNA reads TGTGCCAGCTCACTATGGACAGGGCGCGACAATGAGCAGTTCTTC. Its translation: CASSLWTGRDNEQFF.

Of note for this clone: The same CDR3 is also encoded by other DNA sequences in this sample. This chain connects TRBV5-1 to TRBJ2-5, with D perhaps assigned TRBD1 or TRBD2 (6 bases each). V was clipped by 0 bases and J by 4 bases, with 13 bases between them. The CDR3 is 15 residues long. Looked up from germline, CDR1 is SGHRS and CDR2 is YFSETQ. CDR3 loop: CASSLVPGAGETQYF. CDR3 nucleotides: TGCGCCAGCAGCTTGGTGCCGGGGGCTGGAGAGACCCAGTACTTC.

This clone turned up a few times. The chain employs TRBV29-1 and TRBJ1-5; D is undetermined. CDR3 size: 12 residues. V was cut by 4 bases and J by 4 bases, with 8 bases left in between. Germline V CDR1 and CDR2: SQVTM, ANQGSEA. CDR3 loop: CSVVTANQPQHF. For the CDR3, the DNA is TGCAGCGTTGTCACAGCAAATCAGCCCCAGCATTTT.

The genes are TRBV30 and TRBJ2-7, with D hard to call. Trimming removed 3 bases from V and 6 bases from J, with 15 bases in between. This CDR3 spans 13 amino acids. Germline V gene lookup returns CDR1 GTSNPN and CDR2 SVGIG (reference sequence). CDR3 sequence: CAWSGRGWGEQYF. CDR3 nucleotides: TGTGCCTGGAGCGGTAGAGGTTGGGGCGAGCAGTACTTC.

V gene TRBV7-2 combines with J gene TRBJ2-3; 8 bases map to TRBD2. The J segment lost 4 bases and the V segment lost 5 bases, leaving 11 bases of the junction unmatched. Germline V gives CDR1 SGHTA, CDR2 FQGNSA. The CDR3 is made up of 16 amino acids. CDR3: CASSRRLSGSSDTQYF. CDR3 coding DNA: TGTGCCAGCAGCCGGCGACTAAGCGGGAGTTCAGATACGCAGTATTTT. The full variable domain, rest sourced from reference TRBV7-2 and TRBJ2-3, is GAGVSQSPSNKVTEKGKDVELRCDPISGHTALYWYRQSLGQGLEFLIYFQGNSAPDKSGLPSDRFSAERTGGSVSTLTIQRTQQEDSAVYLCASSRRLSGSSDTQYFGPGTRLTVL.

The V and J genes are TRBV29-1 and TRBJ1-2; maybe TRBD1 (6 bases). V was trimmed by 0 bases and J by 8 bases, leaving 13 bases between them. Germline V gene data show CDR1 as SQVTM and CDR2 as ANQGSEA. This CDR3 spans 13 amino acids. CDR3 loop: CSVEDGAGEGYTF. The CDR3 DNA sequence: TGCAGCGTTGAAGACGGGGCAGGGGAGGGCTACACCTTC.

The genes are TRBV7-2 and TRBJ2-7, with D perhaps TRBD1 (6 bases). CDR1 is SGHTA and CDR2 is FQGNSA in the germline V gene. V was cut by 4 bases and J by 3 bases, with 13 bases left in between. The CDR3 extends over 14 amino acids. CDR3 amino acids: CASSSDRRLYEQYF. As DNA, the CDR3 is TGTGCCAGCAGCTCAGACAGGCGGCTCTACGAGCAGTACTTC.

This rearrangement joins TRBV6-6 to TRBJ2-1; 10 bases are shared with TRBD2. The CDR3 is 15 amino acids. Germline values: CDR1 MNHNY, CDR2 SVGAGI (reference sequence). V was clipped by 6 bases and J by 9 bases; unmatched bases: 11. DNA for the CDR3: TGTGCCAGCAGGGAGGGACTAGCGAAAGTCAGTGAGCAGTTCTTC. Protein: CASREGLAKVSEQFF.

In its sample, this clone was seen a few times. The chain joins TRBV29-1 to TRBJ2-7; D gene ambiguous. Germline assignment: CDR1 SQVTM and CDR2 ANQGSEA. Trimming cost V 7 bases and J 5 bases, with 9 bases left between them. The CDR3 has 10 residues. CDR3 in DNA: TGCAGCGCGGCGATCGACGAGCAGTACTTC. Amino acids: CSAAIDEQYF.

As DNA, the CDR3 is TGTGCCAGCAGTTCCCCCCGACTAGCGGGGGAGCAGTACTTC. Protein sequence: CASSSPRLAGEQYF. The chain uses TRBV28 and TRBJ2-7, with 11 bases aligning to TRBD2. CDR1 is MDHEN, CDR2 SYDVKM, per germline. CDR3 length: 14 amino acids. V shed 4 bases, J shed 7 bases, and the junction held 6 bases outside the gene matches.

This clone has just one count. This chain uses TRBV30 with TRBJ2-1; 7 nucleotides match TRBD2. This CDR3 is built from 12 residues. Germline CDR1 GTSNPN, CDR2 SVGIG (reference sequence). After removal of 4 bases from V and 9 bases from J, the junction contained 6 bases not matched to a gene. CDR3 DNA sequence: TGTGCCTGGAAGCAGGGAGGGGTTGAGCAGTTCTTC. Translated, it gives CAWKQGGVEQFF.

This chain joins TRBV30 and TRBJ2-2, with unresolved D. Per the germline V gene, CDR1 is GTSNPN and CDR2 is SVGIG (reference sequence). CDR3 length: 12 amino acids. The V gene lost 0 bases and the J gene lost 6 bases, with 5 bases spanning the gap. DNA of the CDR3: TGTGCCTGGAGTGTAAGACCCGGGGAGCTGTTTTTT. It specifies CAWSVRPGELFF.